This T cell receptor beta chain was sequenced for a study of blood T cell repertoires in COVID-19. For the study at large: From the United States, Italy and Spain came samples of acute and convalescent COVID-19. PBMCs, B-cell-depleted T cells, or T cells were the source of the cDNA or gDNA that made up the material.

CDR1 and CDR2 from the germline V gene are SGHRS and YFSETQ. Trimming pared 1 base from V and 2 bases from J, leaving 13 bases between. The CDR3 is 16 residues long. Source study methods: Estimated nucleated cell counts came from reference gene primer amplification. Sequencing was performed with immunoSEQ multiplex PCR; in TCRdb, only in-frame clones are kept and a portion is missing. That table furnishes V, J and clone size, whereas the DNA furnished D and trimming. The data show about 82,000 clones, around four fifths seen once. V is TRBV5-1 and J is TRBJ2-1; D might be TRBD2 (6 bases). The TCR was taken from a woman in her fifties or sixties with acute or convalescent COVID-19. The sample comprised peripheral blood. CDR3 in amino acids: CASSLLPGETYNEQFF. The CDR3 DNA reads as TGCGCCAGCAGCTTGCTACCGGGAGAGACCTACAATGAGCAGTTCTTC.